This T cell receptor (beta chain) was obtained from a study of PD-1 blockade in mismatch repair-deficient tumors. Study context: Patients had over ten mismatch repair-deficient cancer types and were previously treated and progressing. Study-level points and caveats: Rapid post-treatment expansion, then contraction, generally preceding radiologic response, marked tumor-resident clones.

As concerns this clone: Its antigen is currently unknown.

The V end was cut by 4 bases, the J end by 1 base, with 13 bases between. The CDR3 spans 14 residues. The germline V gene has CDR1 GTSNPN and CDR2 SVGIG (reference sequence). The assay was immunoSEQ multiplex PCR, and TCRdb's table has in-frame clones only and misses some. The data hold about 84,000 clones, with 81% observed a single time. PCR or immunohistochemistry showed mismatch repair deficiency in every enrolled patient. Sequenced here: peripheral blood, sampled 12 weeks after starting pembrolizumab. This rearrangement joins TRBV30 to TRBJ1-1; D possibly corresponds to TRBD1 (6 bases). The receptor's source is an adult with mismatch repair-deficient cancer. CDR3 nucleotide sequence: TGTGCCTGGACCCCCGGGACATCGAACACTGAAGCTTTCTTT. Translated, it gives CAWTPGTSNTEAFF.